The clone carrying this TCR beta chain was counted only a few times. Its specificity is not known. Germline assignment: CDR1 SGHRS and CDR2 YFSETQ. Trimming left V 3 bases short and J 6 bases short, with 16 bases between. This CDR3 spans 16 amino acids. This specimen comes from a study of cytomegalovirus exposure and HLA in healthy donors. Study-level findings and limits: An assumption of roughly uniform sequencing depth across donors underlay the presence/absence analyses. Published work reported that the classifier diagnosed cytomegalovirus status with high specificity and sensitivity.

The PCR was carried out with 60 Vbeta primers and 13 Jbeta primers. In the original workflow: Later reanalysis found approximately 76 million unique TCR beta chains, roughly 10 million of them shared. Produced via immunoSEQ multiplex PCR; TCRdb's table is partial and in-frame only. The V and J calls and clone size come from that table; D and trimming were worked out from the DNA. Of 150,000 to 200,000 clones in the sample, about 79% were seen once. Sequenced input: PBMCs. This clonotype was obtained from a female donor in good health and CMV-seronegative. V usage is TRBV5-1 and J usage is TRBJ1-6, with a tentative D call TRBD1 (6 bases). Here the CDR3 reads CASSSTTWTVNSPLHF. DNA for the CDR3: TGCGCCAGCAGCTCAACCACCTGGACAGTTAATTCACCCCTCCACTTT.